This entry is about one T cell receptor beta chain. Its antigen is not known. These data belong to a study of blood T cells in healthy people across ages. Study-wide findings and caveats: Age showed a roughly linear inverse relationship with TCR beta diversity per million T cells.

The second PCR ran about 6 to 11 cycles with a sample-barcoded 5' primer and J-beta primers. A single record per CDR3 protein comes from TCRdb applying MiXCR to the 5' RACE reads. The sample includes around 970,000 distinct CDR3 sequences, around 54% of them seen just once. Sequenced material: blood. This sequence originates from a woman aged 55 to 70 in good health.

The DNA of the CDR3 is TGCGCCAGCAGCATTTCCGAGGAAGAGACCCAGTACTTC. Its protein product is CASSISEEETQYF. The chain has TRBV5-1 and TRBJ2-5; D unresolved. Germline V lookup: CDR1 SGHRS, CDR2 YFSETQ. V was shortened by 4 bases and J by 3 bases, with 10 bases between the two germline ends. This CDR3 has 13 amino acids. Filled out from reference TRBV5-1 and TRBJ2-5, the complete variable domain reads KAGVTQTPRYLIKTRGQQVTLSCSPISGHRSVSWYQQTPGQGLQFLFEYFSETQRNKGNFPGRFSGRQFSNSRSEMNVSTLELGDSALYLCASSISEEETQYFGPGTRLLVL.